Following are 7 T cell receptor beta chains from one sample sequenced in a study of T cell responses to AZD1222 COVID-19 vaccine. Data came from immunoSEQ multiplex PCR; TCRdb stores just in-frame clones and leaves some out. The sample has about 130,000 clones; about 94% are singletons. This material consisted of peripheral blood, taken on day 0 of AZD1222 vaccination. The receptors were gathered from an adult in good health.

In its sample, this clone was seen a few times. V gene TRBV5-1 combines with J gene TRBJ1-4, with D perhaps TRBD1 (6 bases). Trimming cost V 5 bases and J 5 bases, with 16 bases left between them. Germline loops: CDR1 SGHRS, CDR2 YFSETQ. The CDR3 is 15 residues long. In nucleotides, the CDR3 is TGCGCCAGCAGTTTCCTTGGACAGAGAAATGAAAAACTGTTTTTT. Translation gives CASSFLGQRNEKLFF.

J is TRBJ1-1 and V is TRBV3-1 (or the pseudogene TRBV3-2), with a tentative D call TRBD1 (5 bases). CDR1 and CDR2 (germline): LGHDT, YNNKEL (reference sequence). The CDR3 loop spans 15 amino acids. Trimming removed 4 bases at V and 1 base at J, with 13 bases between. Here the CDR3 DNA reads TGTGCCAGCAGCCTACTGGCCACAGGGAACACTGAAGCTTTCTTT. Its protein product is CASSLLATGNTEAFF.

This clone was seen only once. This sequence joins TRBV6-1 and TRBJ1-2; the D gene is possibly TRBD1 (6 bases). The CDR3 length is 15 residues. The ends were cut back, 0 bases at V and 9 bases at J, with 17 bases in the middle. Germline CDR1 and CDR2: MNHNS and SASEGT. As DNA, the CDR3 is TGTGCCAGCAGTGAAGCGCTTGGGGGCGGGAGGCGCTACACCTTC. Residues: CASSEALGGGRRYTF.

The chain employs TRBV5-6 and TRBJ2-5; 7 bases line up with TRBD1. This CDR3 is built from 13 residues. Trimming at V came to 4 bases and at J to 5 bases, leaving 5 bases not matched to a gene. CDR1 and CDR2 (germline): SGHDT, YYEEEE. CDR3 residues: CASSPDRVETQYF. The CDR3 nucleotides are TGTGCCAGCAGCCCTGACAGGGTGGAGACCCAGTACTTC. Drawing the rest from reference TRBV5-6 and TRBJ2-5, the complete variable domain is DAGVTQSPTHLIKTRGQQVTLRCSPKSGHDTVSWYQQALGQGPQFIFQYYEEEERQRGNFPDRFSGHQFPNYSSELNVNALLLGDSALYLCASSPDRVETQYFGPGTRLLVL.

This chain connects TRBV12-3 or TRBV12-4 to TRBJ1-1; D is perhaps TRBD1 (5 bases). This CDR3 comprises 12 residues. Trimming removed 5 bases at V and 12 bases at J, with 16 bases between. CDR3 in amino acids: CASSRAQGGTFF. The CDR3 bases are TGTGCCAGCAGTCGAGCCCAGGGAGGGACTTTCTTT.

The V call is TRBV3-1 (or the pseudogene TRBV3-2), the J call TRBJ1-1, with no clear D. From germline, CDR1 is LGHDT and CDR2 YNNKEL (reference sequence). Trimming removed 1 base from V and 4 bases from J, with 10 bases in between. CDR3 length: 14 amino acids. The CDR3 region is CASSQVWATTEAFF. The CDR3 bases are TGTGCCAGCAGCCAAGTCTGGGCAACCACTGAAGCTTTCTTT.

This clone was seen just once. The chain uses TRBV6-5 and TRBJ1-3; unclear D gene. CDR1 is MNHEY and CDR2 is SVGAGI in the germline V gene. This CDR3 contains 11 residues. V was trimmed by 6 bases and J by 11 bases, leaving 11 bases between them. In nucleotides, the CDR3 is TGTGCCAGCAGCCCCGGACGGGCCATATATTTT. Its protein product is CASSPGRAIYF.